Included here is one T cell receptor (beta chain) sequence, with context. The CDR3 sequence is 13 residues long. Trimming stripped 1 base from V and 7 bases from J, with 11 bases between. Per the germline V gene, CDR1 is SQVTM and CDR2 is ANQGSEA. These data come from a study of Graves' ophthalmopathy and Graves' hyperthyroidism. Study-wide context: If no ophthalmopathy appeared within 18 months of follow-up, hyperthyroidism was termed stable.

RNA transcripts were the template, and TCR beta CDR3 regions were amplified from them. First-round RT-PCR employed HTBI primers, with a second-round multiplex PCR after it. TCRdb independently ran MiXCR on the multiplex PCR reads; one entry per CDR3 protein. The repertoire consists of a few hundred thousand distinct CDR3 sequences, with under 45% occurring once and the leading ten covering roughly 4%. This TCR was sampled from an adult man with Graves' hyperthyroidism. Sequences were obtained from peripheral blood or thyroid tissue (not recorded which). V usage is TRBV29-1 and J usage is TRBJ1-5; tentative D call: TRBD1 (6 bases). CDR3: CSVEAGRGQPQHF. As DNA, the CDR3 is TGCAGCGTTGAAGCAGGCAGGGGCCAGCCCCAGCATTTT.